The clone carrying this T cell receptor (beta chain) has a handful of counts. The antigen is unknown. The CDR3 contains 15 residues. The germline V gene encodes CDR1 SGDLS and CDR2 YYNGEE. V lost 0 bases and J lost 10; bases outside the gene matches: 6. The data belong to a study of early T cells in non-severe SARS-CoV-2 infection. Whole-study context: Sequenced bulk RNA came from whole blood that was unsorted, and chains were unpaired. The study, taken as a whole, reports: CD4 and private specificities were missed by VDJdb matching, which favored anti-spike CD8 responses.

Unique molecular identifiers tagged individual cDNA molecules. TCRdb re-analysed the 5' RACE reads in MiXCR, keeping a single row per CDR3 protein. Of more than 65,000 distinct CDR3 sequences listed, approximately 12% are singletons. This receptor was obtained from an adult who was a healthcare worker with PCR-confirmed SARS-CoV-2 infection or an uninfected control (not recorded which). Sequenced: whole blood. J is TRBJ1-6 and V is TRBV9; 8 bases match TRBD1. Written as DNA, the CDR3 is TGTGCCAGCAGCGTAGGGGGACAGGTCGAGTCACCCCTCCACTTT. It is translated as CASSVGGQVESPLHF.